The 8 T cell receptor beta chains below were found in one sample sequenced in a study of T cell changes during pregnancy in multiple sclerosis. TCRdb keeps only in-frame clones here, not all; method: immunoSEQ multiplex PCR. The sample records 40,000 to 45,000 clones, 85% to 95% being singletons. The sample consisted of peripheral blood. These receptors were collected from a female donor with multiple sclerosis, enrolled in a pregnancy study.

The V gene is TRBV4-1, the J gene TRBJ2-6; D might be TRBD1 (6 bases). The CDR3 is 19 amino acids. V lost 0 bases to trimming and J lost 0 bases, with 15 bases between them. Germline-derived CDR1 and CDR2 are MGHRA and YSYEKL. The chain's CDR3 is CASSQDWPRTASGANVLTF. In DNA form, the CDR3 reads TGCGCCAGCAGCCAAGATTGGCCACGGACAGCCTCTGGGGCCAACGTCCTGACTTTC.

The rearrangement uses TRBV18 and TRBJ2-5; D gene ambiguous. CDR3 length: 16 amino acids. V was cut by 0 bases and J by 4 bases, with 15 bases left in between. Germline assignment: CDR1 KGHSH and CDR2 LQKENI. The CDR3 DNA follows: TGTGCCAGCTCACCACCGGGAATCGGAGATGGAGAGACCCAGTACTTC. It yields the protein CASSPPGIGDGETQYF.

This clone is deemed medium-sized. V and J are TRBV29-1 and TRBJ2-7; no firm D call. Germline V CDR1 and CDR2: SQVTM, ANQGSEA. The CDR3 is 15 residues long. The V end lost 2 bases, the J end lost 0 bases, and 14 bases lay between the germline ends. The chain's CDR3 is CSVESSDKASYEQYF. The CDR3 coding sequence is TGCAGCGTTGAAAGCAGCGACAAGGCCTCCTACGAGCAGTACTTC.

The gene calls are TRBV5-1 and TRBJ1-3; D gene uncertain. This CDR3 is 16 amino acids long. From germline, CDR1 is SGHRS and CDR2 YFSETQ. V lost 0 bases and J 1 base, leaving 11 bases between the germline ends. CDR3 in amino acids: CASSLALGGSGNTIYF. The CDR3, as DNA: TGCGCCAGCAGCTTGGCATTGGGAGGGTCTGGAAACACCATATATTTT.

The table lists this clone with a few counts. The chain employs TRBV18 and TRBJ2-5; D gene unclear. Germline V CDR1 and CDR2: KGHSH, LQKENI. V lost 0 bases and J 5 bases, leaving 7 bases between the germline ends. The CDR3 is made up of 13 amino acids. In nucleotides, the CDR3 is TGTGCCAGCTCACCACCGACTCGGGAGACCCAGTACTTC. Protein product: CASSPPTRETQYF.

V is TRBV7-9 and J is TRBJ1-4, with 8 nucleotides matching TRBD1. The V gene's germline CDR1 is SEHNR and CDR2 FQNEAQ (reference sequence). The CDR3 extends over 14 amino acids. The V segment lost 7 bases and the J segment 5 bases; nucleotides outside the gene matches: 6. Here the CDR3 reads CASIGTGRNEKLFF. DNA for the CDR3: TGTGCCAGCATCGGGACAGGCCGAAATGAAAAACTGTTTTTT.

The chain combines TRBV11-2 with TRBJ2-5; 15 bases map to TRBD2. The V gene's germline CDR1 is SGHAT and CDR2 FQNNGV. The V gene end was trimmed by 0 bases and the J gene end by 3 bases; junction bases not matched to a gene: 11. The CDR3 runs to 20 residues. This CDR3 is CASSLDPPGLAGGGEETQYF. The CDR3 coding sequence is TGTGCCAGCAGCTTAGATCCTCCGGGACTAGCGGGAGGTGGTGAAGAGACCCAGTACTTC.

This chain joins TRBV7-9 and TRBJ2-5; TRBD1 is a possible D gene (6 bases). Germline CDR1 and CDR2: SEHNR and FQNEAQ (reference sequence). Trimming took off 2 bases at V and 3 bases at J, with 7 bases between the two ends. CDR3 length: 13 amino acids. DNA of the CDR3: TGTGCCAGCAGCTTACACAGGGAAGAGACCCAGTACTTC. This gives the protein CASSLHREETQYF.